The 20 T cell receptor beta chains below come from one sample, sequenced in a study of blood T cell repertoires in COVID-19. Here immunoSEQ multiplex PCR was the method, and the copy in TCRdb shows in-frame clones only, minus some. The table records approximately 250,000 clones, roughly 90% of them present only once. The source material was peripheral blood. Source of these receptors: a man aged 25-45 years who had recovered from COVID-19.

This clone showed up many times. V and J are TRBV6-4 and TRBJ2-3; 14 bases align to TRBD2. V lost 2 bases and J lost 4; bases outside the gene matches: 2. The CDR3 has 16 amino acids. The V gene's germline CDR1 is MRHNA and CDR2 SNTAGT. CDR3 DNA sequence: TGTGCCAGCAGTGACGGGACTAGCGGGGGATCAGATACGCAGTATTTT. Its translation is CASSDGTSGGSDTQYF.

The chain links TRBV7-4 to TRBJ1-4; 7 nucleotides line up with TRBD1. This CDR3 contains 15 residues. The trim removed 4 bases at V and 3 bases at J, leaving 5 bases unmatched. Germline lookup yields CDR1 SGHVT and CDR2 SQSDAQ. The CDR3 region is CASSYRQGPNEKLFF. DNA for the CDR3: TGTGCCAGCAGCTACCGACAGGGCCCTAATGAAAAACTGTTTTTT. Complete variable domain (other parts from reference TRBV7-4 and TRBJ1-4): GAGVSQSPRYKVAKRGRDVALRCDSISGHVTLYWYRQTLGQGSEVLTYSQSDAQRDKSGRPSGRFSAERPERSVSTLKIQRTEQGDSAVYLCASSYRQGPNEKLFFGSGTQLSVL.

The chain uses TRBV18 and TRBJ2-7; 12 bases are shared with TRBD1. J lost 6 bases, V lost 0 bases, and 9 bases had no gene match. CDR1 KGHSH and CDR2 LQKENI come from the germline V gene. This CDR3 is 17 amino acids long. In DNA form, the CDR3 reads TGTGCCAGCTCACCACCAAAGGAGGGACAGGGGGCATCCGAGCAGTACTTC. This codes for CASSPPKEGQGASEQYF. Full variable domain (missing parts from reference TRBV18 and TRBJ2-7): NAGVMQNPRHLVRRRGQEARLRCSPMKGHSHVYWYRQLPEEGLKFMVYLQKENIIDESGMPKERFSAEFPKEGPSILRIQQVVRGDSAAYFCASSPPKEGQGASEQYFGPGTRLTVT.

This clone was picked up one time. The chain employs TRBV7-9 and TRBJ2-3, with 8 bases lining up with TRBD1. CDR1 SEHNR and CDR2 FQNEAQ come from the germline V gene (reference sequence). The CDR3 loop spans 15 amino acids. The V gene end was trimmed by 1 base and the J gene end by 8 bases; junction bases not matched to a gene: 8. CDR3: CASSLVGTGQFTQYF. The CDR3, as DNA: TGTGCCAGCAGCTTAGTCGGGACAGGACAATTTACGCAGTATTTT. Supplemented by reference TRBV7-9 and TRBJ2-3, the full variable domain reads DTGVSQNPRHKITKRGQNVTFRCDPISEHNRLYWYRQTLGQGPEFLTYFQNEAQLEKSRLLSDRFSAERPKGSFSTLEIQRTEQGDSAMYLCASSLVGTGQFTQYFGPGTRLTVL.

This rearrangement joins TRBV7-8 to TRBJ1-3, with D possibly TRBD1 on 6 matching bases. V was cut by 1 base and J by 0 bases, with 13 bases left in between. This CDR3 has 17 amino acids. Germline values: CDR1 SGHVS, CDR2 FQNEAQ. The CDR3 loop is CASSLGGWTVSGNTIYF. CDR3 sequence (DNA): TGTGCCAGCAGCTTAGGGGGGTGGACAGTCTCTGGAAACACCATATATTTT.

V usage is TRBV10-1 and J usage is TRBJ1-5; D not resolved. The V gene's germline CDR1 is WNHNN and CDR2 SYGVQD (reference sequence). The length of the CDR3 is 19 residues. V shed 2 bases and J shed 0 bases, with 20 bases lying between them. The CDR3 loop is CASSEPRERRSDSNQPQHF. CDR3 coding DNA: TGCGCCAGCAGTGAGCCACGCGAGCGGCGTTCAGATAGCAATCAGCCCCAGCATTTT.

Written as DNA, the CDR3 is TGTGCCACCAGACATCTTAGCAATCAGCCCCAGCATTTT. It is translated as CATRHLSNQPQHF. J is TRBJ1-5 and V is TRBV19; the D is unclear. Trimming shortened V by 10 bases and J by 0 bases, and 10 bases separated the two germline ends. CDR1 is LNHDA and CDR2 is SQIVND in the germline V gene (reference sequence). This CDR3 spans 13 amino acids.

V is TRBV19 and J is TRBJ2-7, with D uncertain. The V gene's germline CDR1 is LNHDA and CDR2 SQIVND (reference sequence). The CDR3 is 12 amino acids. Trimming shortened V by 3 bases and J by 3 bases, and 6 bases separated the two germline ends. CDR3 in amino acids: CASSMSNYEQYF. CDR3 sequence (DNA): TGTGCCAGTAGTATGAGCAACTACGAGCAGTACTTC.

The chain employs TRBV10-3 and TRBJ2-5; 8 bases match TRBD2. This CDR3 contains 13 residues. Germline V gives CDR1 ENHRY, CDR2 SYGVKD. Trimming removed 4 bases from V and 3 bases from J; junction bases left unmatched: 1. This CDR3 reads CAISGSGEETQYF. DNA for the CDR3: TGTGCCATCAGTGGTAGCGGGGAAGAGACCCAGTACTTC.

The chain couples TRBV7-9 to TRBJ2-7; 7 positions match TRBD1. The CDR3 consists of 15 residues. Germline V gene lookup returns CDR1 SEHNR and CDR2 FQNEAQ (reference sequence). Trimming removed 5 bases from V and 0 bases from J; junction bases left unmatched: 7. The CDR3 bases are TGTGCCAGCAGCCATACCGGGACAGTCTCCTACGAGCAGTACTTC. Residues: CASSHTGTVSYEQYF.

This rearrangement joins TRBV2 to TRBJ2-3; D gene uncertain. Trimming took off 6 bases at V and 6 bases at J, with 19 bases between the two ends. This CDR3 region has 15 residues. Germline-derived CDR1 and CDR2 are SNHLY and FYNNEI. CDR3 sequence: CASRITDVPRDTQYF. The DNA for the CDR3 is TGTGCCAGCAGAATAACAGACGTACCAAGGGATACGCAGTATTTT.

The chain combines TRBV21-1 with TRBJ1-1; the table's D call, TRBD1, was not checked against the DNA. TRBV21-1 is flagged as a pseudogene. The CDR3 spans 18 residues. DNA for the CDR3: TGTGCCAGCAGCGGAACCCTTGACAAGCCCCACATGAACACTGAAGCTTTCTTT. Amino acids: CASSGTLDKPHMNTEAFF.

The chain couples TRBV29-1 to TRBJ1-1; D gene unclear. The germline CDR1 and CDR2 sequences are SQVTM and ANQGSEA. CDR3 length: 15 amino acids. V was cut by 0 bases and J by 1 base, with 12 bases left in between. CDR3 sequence (DNA): TGCAGCGTTGAAGATGTCGACGCGGGGAACACTGAAGCTTTCTTT. Protein sequence: CSVEDVDAGNTEAFF.

The chain combines TRBV1 with TRBJ1-3; the table's D call, TRBD1, was not checked against the DNA. TRBV1 counts as a pseudogene. CDR3 length: 13 residues. The CDR3: CTSSQGGSFTIYF. DNA of the CDR3: TGCACCAGCAGCCAAGGGGGCTCCTTCACCATATATTTT.

The gene calls are TRBV15 and TRBJ1-4, with TRBD1 as a possible D gene (6 bases). Germline V lookup: CDR1 LNHNV, CDR2 YYDKDF (reference sequence). CDR3 length equals 14 residues. V was cut by 3 bases and J by 8 bases, with 13 bases left in between. CDR3 in amino acids: CATSRRGTLEKLFF. The CDR3 nucleotides read TGTGCCACCAGCAGGAGGGGGACGTTAGAAAAACTGTTTTTT.

V gene TRBV27 combines with J gene TRBJ1-5; D is ambiguous. The CDR3 sequence is 13 residues long. Trimming took off 2 bases at V and 4 bases at J, with 6 bases between the two ends. Germline V gene data show CDR1 as MNHEY and CDR2 as SMNVEV (reference sequence). In nucleotides, the CDR3 is TGTGCCAGCAGTTTAGATAGAAATCAGCCCCAGCATTTT. Translated: CASSLDRNQPQHF.

The chain employs TRBV30 and TRBJ2-7, with D unclear. V lost 5 bases and J 0 bases, leaving 5 bases between the germline ends. The germline gives CDR1 GTSNPN, CDR2 SVGIG (reference sequence). This CDR3 is built from 11 residues. CDR3 nucleotide sequence: TGTGCCTGGGTCAACTCCTACGAGCAGTACTTC. Translated: CAWVNSYEQYF.

The rearrangement joins TRBV29-1 to TRBJ1-6, with TRBD1 identical over 11 bases. CDR1 is SQVTM, CDR2 ANQGSEA, per germline. The CDR3 has 15 amino acids. Germline trimming cut 6 bases from V and 6 bases from J; bases unmatched to any gene: 7. The CDR3 nucleotides read TGCAGCGTGGAGGTAGGGACAGGGGGTAATTCACCCCTCCACTTT. Protein sequence: CSVEVGTGGNSPLHF.

CDR3 nucleotides: TGTGCCAGCAGCTTGATCGCTGGGGAGGGCCATGAGACCCAGTACTTC. As protein: CASSLIAGEGHETQYF. The genes are TRBV5-6 and TRBJ2-5, with 7 bases lining up with TRBD2. The CDR3 has 16 amino acids. The V gene end was trimmed by 1 base and the J gene end by 5 bases; junction bases not matched to a gene: 11. Germline CDR1 and CDR2: SGHDT and YYEEEE.

The rearrangement uses TRBV9 and TRBJ2-2; TRBD2 is a possible D gene (5 bases). The germline V gene has CDR1 SGDLS and CDR2 YYNGEE. This CDR3 comprises 16 residues. V was shortened by 3 bases and J by 0 bases, with 12 bases between the two germline ends. The CDR3 loop is CASSAPDGANTGELFF. The CDR3 coding sequence is TGTGCCAGCAGCGCCCCAGACGGGGCGAACACCGGGGAGCTGTTTTTT.